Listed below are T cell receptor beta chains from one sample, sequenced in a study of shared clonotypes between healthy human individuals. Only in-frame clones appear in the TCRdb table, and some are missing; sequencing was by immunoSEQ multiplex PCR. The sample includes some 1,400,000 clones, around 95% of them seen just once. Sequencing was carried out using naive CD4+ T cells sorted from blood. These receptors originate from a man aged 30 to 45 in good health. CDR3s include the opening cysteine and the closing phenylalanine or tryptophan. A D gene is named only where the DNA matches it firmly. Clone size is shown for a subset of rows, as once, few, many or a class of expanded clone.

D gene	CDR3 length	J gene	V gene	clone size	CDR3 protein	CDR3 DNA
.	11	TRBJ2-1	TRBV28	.	CASSLINEQFF	TGTGCCAGCAGTTTAATCAATGAGCAGTTCTTC
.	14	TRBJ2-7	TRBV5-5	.	CASSGRGEIYEQYF	TGTGCCAGCAGCGGCAGGGGGGAGATTTACGAGCAGTACTTC
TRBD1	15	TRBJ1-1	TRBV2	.	CASSGDRGVGTEAFF	TGTGCCAGCAGTGGAGACAGGGGCGTAGGGACTGAAGCTTTCTTT
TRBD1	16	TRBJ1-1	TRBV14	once	CASSQDRGRGRTEAFF	TGTGCCAGCAGCCAAGACAGGGGGCGCGGCCGCACTGAAGCTTTCTTT
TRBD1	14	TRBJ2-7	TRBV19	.	CASSIQTGGYEQYF	TGTGCCAGTAGTATCCAGACAGGGGGCTACGAGCAGTACTTC
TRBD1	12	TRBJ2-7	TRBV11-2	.	CASSRDRREQYF	TGTGCCAGCAGCCGGGACAGGCGCGAGCAGTACTTC
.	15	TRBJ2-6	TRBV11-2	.	CASSLGGSGANVLTF	TGTGCCAGCAGCTTAGGGGGCTCTGGGGCCAACGTCCTGACTTTC
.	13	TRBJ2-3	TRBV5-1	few	CASSLGGTDTQYF	TGCGCCAGCAGCTTGGGGGGCACAGATACGCAGTATTTT
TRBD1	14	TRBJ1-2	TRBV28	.	CASSYGQGAEGYTF	TGTGCCAGCAGCTATGGACAGGGGGCGGAGGGCTACACCTTC
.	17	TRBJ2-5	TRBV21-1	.	CASSKRLGTELQETQYF	TGTGCCAGCAGCAAAAGATTGGGGACAGAACTTCAAGAGACCCAGTACTTC
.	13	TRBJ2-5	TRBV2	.	CASKSDPQETQYF	TGTGCCAGCAAATCGGACCCGCAAGAGACCCAGTACTTC
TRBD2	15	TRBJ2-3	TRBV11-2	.	CASSSTSGSPDTQYF	TGTGCCAGCAGCTCGACTAGCGGGAGTCCAGATACGCAGTATTTT
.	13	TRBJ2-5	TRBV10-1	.	CASSESLTGTQYF	TGCGCCAGCAGTGAGTCTCTTACAGGGACCCAGTACTTC
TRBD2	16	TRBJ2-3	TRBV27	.	CASRPTSAPSTDTQYF	TGTGCCAGCAGGCCAACTAGCGCCCCTTCCACAGATACGCAGTATTTT
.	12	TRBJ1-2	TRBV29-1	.	CSVVTGATSYTF	TGCAGCGTTGTAACCGGCGCGACTTCCTACACCTTC
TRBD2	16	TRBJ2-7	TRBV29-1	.	CSVAPRNSGSSYEQYF	TGCAGCGTTGCACCGAGAAATAGCGGGAGCTCCTACGAGCAGTACTTC
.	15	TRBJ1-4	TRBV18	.	CASSADLSTNEKLFF	TGTGCCAGCTCAGCAGACCTGTCAACTAATGAAAAACTGTTTTTT
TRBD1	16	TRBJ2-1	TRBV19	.	CASSFPQGASYNEQFF	TGTGCCAGTAGTTTCCCACAGGGGGCGTCCTACAATGAGCAGTTCTTC
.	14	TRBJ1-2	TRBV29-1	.	CSVEGASSNYGYTF	TGCAGCGTTGAAGGGGCCAGTTCTAACTATGGCTACACCTTC
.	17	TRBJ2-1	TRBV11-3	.	CASSLSPLQSSYNEQFF	TGTGCCAGCAGCTTAAGCCCCCTTCAAAGCTCCTACAATGAGCAGTTCTTC
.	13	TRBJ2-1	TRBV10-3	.	CAISKSGVWEQFF	TGTGCCATCTCCAAATCCGGGGTATGGGAGCAGTTCTTC
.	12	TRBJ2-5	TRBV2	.	CASSGSAETQYF	TGTGCCAGCAGTGGTAGCGCCGAGACCCAGTACTTC
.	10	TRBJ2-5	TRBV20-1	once	CSASSQTQYF	TGCAGTGCCTCCTCCCAGACCCAGTACTTC
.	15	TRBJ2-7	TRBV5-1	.	CASSLVNPPMSEQYF	TGCGCCAGCAGCTTGGTCAATCCCCCGATGAGCGAGCAGTACTTC
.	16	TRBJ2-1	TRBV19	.	CASSTWAGLSYNEQFF	TGTGCCAGTAGTACCTGGGCAGGACTCTCCTACAATGAGCAGTTCTTC
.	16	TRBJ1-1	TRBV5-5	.	CASSLILVQGPTEAFF	TGTGCCAGCAGCTTGATATTGGTACAGGGCCCCACTGAAGCTTTCTTT
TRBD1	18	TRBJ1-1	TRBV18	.	CASSPRTGQGATGIEAFF	TGTGCCAGCTCACCAAGGACGGGACAGGGGGCTACCGGAATTGAAGCTTTCTTT
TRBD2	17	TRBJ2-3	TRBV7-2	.	CASSSASGRAGTDTQYF	TGTGCCAGCAGCTCTGCTAGCGGGAGGGCGGGCACAGATACGCAGTATTTT
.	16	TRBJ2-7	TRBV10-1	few	CASSESKGIPAHEQYF	TGCGCCAGCAGTGAGTCGAAGGGGATCCCCGCCCACGAGCAGTACTTC